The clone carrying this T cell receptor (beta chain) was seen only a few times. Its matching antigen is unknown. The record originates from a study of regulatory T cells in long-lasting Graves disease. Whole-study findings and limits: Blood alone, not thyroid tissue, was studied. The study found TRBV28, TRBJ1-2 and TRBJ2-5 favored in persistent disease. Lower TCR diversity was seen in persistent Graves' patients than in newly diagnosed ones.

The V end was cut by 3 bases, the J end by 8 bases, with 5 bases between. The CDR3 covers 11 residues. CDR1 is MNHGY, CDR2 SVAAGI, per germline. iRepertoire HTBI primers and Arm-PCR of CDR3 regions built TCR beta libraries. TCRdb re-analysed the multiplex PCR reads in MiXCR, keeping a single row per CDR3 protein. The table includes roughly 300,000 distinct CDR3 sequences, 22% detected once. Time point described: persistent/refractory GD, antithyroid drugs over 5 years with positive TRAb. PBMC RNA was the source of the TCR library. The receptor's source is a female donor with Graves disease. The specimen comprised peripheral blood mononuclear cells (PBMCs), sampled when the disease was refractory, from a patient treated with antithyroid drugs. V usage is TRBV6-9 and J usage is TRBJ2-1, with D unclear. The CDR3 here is CASSYWDEQFF. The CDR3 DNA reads TGTGCCAGCAGTTACTGGGATGAGCAGTTCTTC.